Shown below are 19 T cell receptor beta chains from a single sample sequenced in a study of T cell repertoires in cytomegalovirus infection. TCRdb passed the reads through MiXCR, listing each CDR3 protein once. The table records around 280,000 distinct CDR3 sequences, about 9.2% of them present only once. What was sequenced was PBMCs. All receptors come from a human donor in good health (CMV status not recorded). Some clones in this sample may be carry-over from other donors' samples.

This clonotype was observed many times. The V call is TRBV27, the J call TRBJ2-7, with 8 bases fitting TRBD1. CDR3 length equals 13 residues. V lost 5 bases, J lost 3 bases, and 3 bases stayed unmatched. The germline V gene encodes CDR1 MNHEY and CDR2 SMNVEV (reference sequence). The CDR3 coding sequence is TGTGCCAGCAGTGGGGGGACAGGCTACGAGCAGTACTTC. This translates into CASSGGTGYEQYF.

The table lists this clonotype with many counts. One base away lies a much larger clone, so this may be a sequencing read error. V and J are TRBV7-2 and TRBJ2-3; the D is unclear. Germline lookup yields CDR1 SGHTA and CDR2 FQGNSA. The CDR3 consists of 12 residues. Trimming cost V 2 bases and J 5 bases, with 5 bases left between them. The CDR3, as DNA: TGTGCCAGCAGCTTATACATAGATACGCAGTATTTT. As protein: CASSLYIDTQYF. Using reference TRBV7-2 and TRBJ2-3 for the parts outside the CDR3, the full variable domain is GAGVSQSPSNKVTEKGKDVELRCDPISGHTALYWYRQSLGQGLEFLIYFQGNSAPDKSGLPSDRFSAERTGGSVSTLTIQRTQQEDSAVYLCASSLYIDTQYFGPGTRLTVL.

This clonotype was seen repeatedly, ten times or more. The CDR3 sequence is CASSFLAGGLNEQFF. Here the CDR3 DNA reads TGTGCCAGCAGCTTTCTAGCGGGGGGTCTCAATGAGCAGTTCTTC. The chain carries TRBV5-6 and TRBJ2-1; 11 bases line up with TRBD2. Germline V gene data show CDR1 as SGHDT and CDR2 as YYEEEE. J gave up 6 bases and V 2 bases, and 4 bases lay outside the gene matches. The length of the CDR3 is 15 residues.

There are a few counts of this clonotype. The rearrangement joins TRBV29-1 to TRBJ2-7; D remains ambiguous. V lost 6 bases and J 0 bases, leaving 15 bases between the germline ends. Germline CDR1 SQVTM, CDR2 ANQGSEA. The CDR3 is 14 amino acids. DNA of the CDR3: TGCAGCGTCGTTCCGAAGGAGTCCTCCTACGAGCAGTACTTC. It yields the protein CSVVPKESSYEQYF.

The chain couples TRBV5-1 to TRBJ2-2, with 9 bases identical to TRBD1. The germline gives CDR1 SGHRS, CDR2 YFSETQ. The CDR3 runs 16 residues. V lost 8 bases to trimming and J lost 3 bases; unmatched junction nucleotides: 11. CDR3 sequence: CASTTSGQGYTGELFF. CDR3 DNA sequence: TGCGCCAGTACAACTTCGGGACAGGGATACACCGGGGAGCTGTTTTTT. Full variable domain (missing parts from reference TRBV5-1 and TRBJ2-2): KAGVTQTPRYLIKTRGQQVTLSCSPISGHRSVSWYQQTPGQGLQFLFEYFSETQRNKGNFPGRFSGRQFSNSRSEMNVSTLELGDSALYLCASTTSGQGYTGELFFGEGSRLTVL.

This clonotype occurred many times. This chain links TRBV11-2 with TRBJ2-2, with TRBD2 matching over 8 bases. Germline CDR1 and CDR2: SGHAT and FQNNGV. V was clipped by 4 bases and J by 4 bases; unmatched bases: 23. The CDR3 has 21 amino acids. CDR3 residues: CASSSLGFGLAGSPGTGELFF. The CDR3 nucleotides read TGTGCCAGCAGCTCCTTAGGTTTTGGGCTAGCGGGCTCGCCGGGCACCGGGGAGCTGTTTTTT. Full variable domain (remainder filled in from reference TRBV11-2 and TRBJ2-2): EAGVAQSPRYKIIEKRQSVAFWCNPISGHATLYWYQQILGQGPKLLIQFQNNGVVDDSQLPKDRFSAERLKGVDSTLKIQPAKLEDSAVYLCASSSLGFGLAGSPGTGELFFGEGSRLTVL.

The chain employs TRBV5-1 and TRBJ1-3; 9 nucleotides align to TRBD1. The length of the CDR3 is 15 residues. Looked up from germline, CDR1 is SGHRS and CDR2 is YFSETQ. With 4 bases clipped from V and 2 bases from J, the junction kept 4 bases outside the gene matches. CDR3 sequence (DNA): TGCGCCAGCAGCAAGGACAGGGGACCTGGAAACACCATATATTTT. This translates into CASSKDRGPGNTIYF. The full variable domain, completed using reference TRBV5-1 and TRBJ1-3, is KAGVTQTPRYLIKTRGQQVTLSCSPISGHRSVSWYQQTPGQGLQFLFEYFSETQRNKGNFPGRFSGRQFSNSRSEMNVSTLELGDSALYLCASSKDRGPGNTIYFGEGSWLTVV.

There are many counts of this clonotype. The V call is TRBV12-3 or TRBV12-4, the J call TRBJ2-2, with TRBD2 identical over 9 bases. CDR3 length: 18 amino acids. J gave up 0 bases and V 6 bases, and 11 bases lay outside the gene matches. The CDR3 coding sequence is TGTGCCAGCAGGTCCCAGCGGGGGGCTATCGCGAACACCGGGGAGCTGTTTTTT. Translating it yields CASRSQRGAIANTGELFF.

This clonotype was recorded at least ten times. CDR3 sequence (DNA): TGTGCCAGCAGCAAATGGACAGGGCGATTCACCGGGGAGCTGTTTTTT. Its translation: CASSKWTGRFTGELFF. The chain couples TRBV5-6 to TRBJ2-2, with 8 bases matching TRBD1. V shed 4 bases, J shed 4 bases, and the junction held 9 bases outside the gene matches. The CDR3 runs 16 residues. CDR1 is SGHDT and CDR2 is YYEEEE in the germline V gene.

This clonotype was counted at least ten times. The gene calls are TRBV20-1 and TRBJ2-7; D not certain. V dropped 1 base and J dropped 2 bases, with 9 bases sitting between them. Germline CDR1 and CDR2: DFQATT and SNEGSKA (reference sequence). The CDR3 is made up of 13 amino acids. CDR3 nucleotides: TGCAGTGCTAGAGGGGCCCAAACCTACGAGCAGTACTTC. As protein: CSARGAQTYEQYF.

Of note for this clonotype: A much larger clone is a single base away; this may be a read error. No conserved phenylalanine or tryptophan is present at the end of the CDR3, so a read error is the likely explanation. The chain combines TRBV23-1 with TRBJ1-5; TRBD1 aligns across 10 bases. TRBV23-1 is flagged as an ORF with uncertain function. Trimming cost V 4 bases and J 6 bases; bases outside gene matches: 15. The CDR3 consists of 18 residues. CDR3 protein: CASSRRDRGPRLSQPQHV. The DNA for the CDR3 is TGCGCCAGCAGTCGGAGGGACAGGGGACCTCGGCTGAGTCAGCCCCAGCATGTT.

The sample holds many counts of this clonotype. The rearrangement links TRBV11-1 to TRBJ2-1, with D tentatively TRBD1 or TRBD2 (5 bases each). Germline V lookup: CDR1 SGHAT, CDR2 FQDESV (reference sequence). This CDR3 spans 13 amino acids. V shed 3 bases and J shed 8 bases, with 11 bases lying between them. The CDR3 spells CASSFWGNDEQFF. In nucleotides, the CDR3 is TGTGCCAGCAGCTTCTGGGGGAACGATGAGCAGTTCTTC.

This clonotype was seen ten or more times. The CDR3 nucleotides read TGTGCCAGCAGTTACGGGATGTCTTTGGCCTCAATTCAAAGCACAGATACGCAGTATTTT. It codes for CASSYGMSLASIQSTDTQYF. The rearrangement links TRBV6-6 to TRBJ2-3, with no clear D. The germline gives CDR1 MNHNY, CDR2 SVGAGI (reference sequence). With 2 bases removed from V and 0 bases from J, the gap between germline ends came to 24 bases. There are 20 residues in the CDR3.

Details on this clonotype: A single base separates this from a much larger clone, so it may be a read error. The V call is TRBV6-2 or TRBV6-3, the J call TRBJ2-3; D gene ambiguous. Germline CDR1 and CDR2: MNHEY and SVGEGT. The CDR3 is made up of 15 amino acids. Trimming cost V 4 bases and J 6 bases, with 17 bases left between them. The CDR3 DNA follows: TGTGCCAGCAGTTGCCCCCAGACGAGGCGGGATACGCAGTATTTT. Encoded protein: CASSCPQTRRDTQYF.

The table lists this clonotype with many counts. The rearrangement uses TRBV28 and TRBJ2-7; TRBD1 agrees at 7 bases. The CDR3 sequence is 14 residues long. Germline V lookup: CDR1 MDHEN, CDR2 SYDVKM. The J segment lost 3 bases and the V segment lost 2 bases, leaving 4 bases of the junction unmatched. The CDR3 sequence: CASSLRAGGYEQYV. CDR3 coding DNA: TGTGCCAGCAGTTTAAGGGCAGGGGGCTACGAGCAGTACGTC.

The table lists this clonotype with many counts. This chain joins TRBV6-5 and TRBJ2-2, with 15 nucleotides matching TRBD2. The germline V gene has CDR1 MNHEY and CDR2 SVGAGI. The CDR3 consists of 16 residues. With V trimmed by 4 bases and J by 7 bases, 4 bases remained unmatched. The CDR3 reads CASSWGTSGGIGELFF. The CDR3 DNA sequence: TGTGCCAGCAGTTGGGGGACTAGCGGGGGGATCGGGGAGCTGTTTTTT.

In its sample, this clonotype was seen many times. The rearrangement joins TRBV28 to TRBJ1-5; D gene uncertain. Germline loops: CDR1 MDHEN, CDR2 SYDVKM. Trimming took off 3 bases at V and 1 base at J, with 7 bases between the two ends. The CDR3 length is 14 residues. CDR3 bases: TGTGCCAGCAGTTTGCCAGAGAGCAATCAGCCCCAGCATTTT. Protein product: CASSLPESNQPQHF.

V is TRBV28 and J is TRBJ2-2; no clear D. CDR1 and CDR2 from the germline V gene are MDHEN and SYDVKM. This CDR3 has 16 amino acids. The V gene lost 3 bases and the J gene lost 0 bases, with 11 bases spanning the gap. The CDR3 DNA sequence: TGTGCCAGCAGTTTTTACGGCAGGACGAACACCGGGGAGCTGTTTTTT. It translates to CASSFYGRTNTGELFF.

At least ten counts were recorded for this clonotype. The chain is built from TRBV7-9 and TRBJ1-2; no firm D call. CDR1 is SEHNR and CDR2 is FQNEAQ in the germline V gene (reference sequence). CDR3 size: 13 residues. V shed 1 base and J shed 10 bases, with 13 bases lying between them. The CDR3: CASSLERSVTYTF. CDR3 DNA: TGTGCCAGCAGCTTAGAAAGAAGTGTTACCTACACCTTC. Drawing the rest from reference TRBV7-9 and TRBJ1-2, the complete variable domain is DTGVSQNPRHKITKRGQNVTFRCDPISEHNRLYWYRQTLGQGPEFLTYFQNEAQLEKSRLLSDRFSAERPKGSFSTLEIQRTEQGDSAMYLCASSLERSVTYTFGSGTRLTVV.